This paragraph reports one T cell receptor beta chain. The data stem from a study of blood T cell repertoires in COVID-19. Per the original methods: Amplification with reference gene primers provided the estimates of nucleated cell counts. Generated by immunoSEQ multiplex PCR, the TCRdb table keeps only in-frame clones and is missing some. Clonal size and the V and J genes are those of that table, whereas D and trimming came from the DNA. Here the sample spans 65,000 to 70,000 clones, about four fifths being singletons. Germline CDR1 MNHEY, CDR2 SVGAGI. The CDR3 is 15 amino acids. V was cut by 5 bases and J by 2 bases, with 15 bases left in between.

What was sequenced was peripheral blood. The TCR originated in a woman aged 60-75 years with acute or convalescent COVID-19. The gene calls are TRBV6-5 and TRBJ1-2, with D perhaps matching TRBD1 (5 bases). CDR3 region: CASSPGGGNNYGYTF. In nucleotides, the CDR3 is TGTGCCAGCAGTCCCGGGGGAGGCAACAACTATGGCTACACCTTC.